Here is one TCR beta chain with its context. Its cognate antigen has yet to be identified. No much larger clonotype is one base removed from it; base qualities were not supplied. The cohort comprised some 730 healthy bone marrow donors. At the time of sampling, every cohort member was nominally healthy, though immune exposures that went unrecorded were likely present. The donor tested CMV seropositive and was one of the 289 seropositive cohort members. A peripheral blood sample was collected from each donor, and TCR beta sequencing was performed on peripheral blood mononuclear cells. Genomic DNA extraction from the blood cell samples was performed with the Qiagen DNeasy Blood Extraction Kit. Libraries were constructed by the immunoSEQ multiplex PCR assay. The multiplex PCR relied on a mix of 60 forward primers for TCR Vbeta segments and 13 reverse primers for TCR Jbeta segments. The CDR3 region of rearranged TCR beta genes was amplified from genomic DNA with a multiplex PCR assay. On the Illumina HiSeq System, the amplified TCR beta libraries were sequenced as 87-base-pair reads. Under the source paper's analysis protocol: A later analysis counted about 80 million unique TCR beta chains across the 666 repertoires, and around 12 million of these chains were shared by at least two donors. To remove PCR and sequencing errors, raw reads were error-corrected and collapsed into unique sequences using a nearest-neighbor algorithm that merged closely related sequences. V, D and J gene segments were assigned by aligning CDR3 sequences to IMGT reference sequences. Each retained sequence needed at least a six-nucleotide match to both a V gene segment and a J gene segment. Rearrangements were classified as productive when the CDR3 lacked stop codons and remained in frame with V and J, and all other rearrangements were classified as non-productive. Following IMGT convention, CDR3 was defined as the stretch from the second conserved V-encoded cysteine up to the conserved J-encoded phenylalanine. The earlier analysis of around 640 of the donors excluded sequences that lacked an unambiguous match to a single V gene segment. An earlier analysis of several hundred of the donors classified V segments as functional when productive rearrangements were above 56.7% and as segregating when the standard deviation between donors was above 5%. A statistical classification framework was built for diagnosing cytomegalovirus status from the catalog of TCR beta chain sequences. V and J gene assignment, in a later analysis, came from comparing TCR nucleotide sequences with IMGT/GENE-DB human TR gene sequences. In a later analysis, CDR3 sequences and most-parsimonious VDJ recombination scenarios were assigned using the TCRdist pipeline. In a later analysis, each TCR beta chain was defined by its CDR3 amino acid sequence together with its V-gene family, and reads without a unique V-gene family were excluded. A later analysis removed 500 to 650 highly shared, low-generation-probability nucleotide sequences to deal with suspected cross-contamination and a sequencing artifact. In a later analysis, a clonal expansion index for each public chain was calculated from normalized within-repertoire ranks of inferred template counts. In a later analysis, generation probabilities were computed using a VDJ recombination model fitted to out-of-frame rearrangements, and the results were checked against IGoR. A later analysis scored TCR-TCR, TCR-HLA and TCR-CMV co-occurrence with hypergeometric tests, applying a repertoire-size bias correction to TCR pairs. In a later analysis, false discovery rates were estimated by permuting HLA or CMV assignments 20 times. In a later analysis, co-occurring TCRs were grouped with DBSCAN, and TCRdist sequence similarity was added when clustering was performed within HLA-allele-positive subsets. Repertoires with fewer than 30,000 or more than 120,000 public chains, plus five repertoires with anomalous nucleotide sharing, were excluded from co-occurrence clustering. TCRdb retrieved this table from immuneACCESS and kept in-frame rearrangements only. Not all clones are present; in checked studies, unresolved V genes account for under half, and no reason is known for the remainder. The V and J calls and clone size were taken over from that table, and D and trimming were inferred from the DNA. For this sample there are roughly 190,000 clones; about 83% appear just once. The top ten clones comprise under 2% of the sample.

The data belong to a study of cytomegalovirus exposure and HLA in healthy donors (dated by TCRdb to about 2017). Looking at the study overall: An earlier analysis of about 530 of the donors reported 276 Gb of sequence data and 90 million to 120 million unique TCR beta sequences obtained from about 170 million T cells. Rather than drawing on any new phenotypic data, the later analysis identified candidate immune exposures from TCR beta sequences and the way those sequences occurred across donors. Along with the approximately 650-subject first cohort, a separate validation cohort of approximately 110 different subjects was used. A later analysis re-analyzed previously published TCR beta repertoires from approximately 700 donors and added high-resolution HLA genotyping to study TCR occurrence patterns. Genome-wide SNP genotypes for about 55% of the roughly 670 donors were used in a later genetic analysis, which treated that subset as a discovery cohort. Both class I and class II loci were covered by HLA typing, at four-digit resolution. Four to six DR-DQ haplotypes were handled as single units for association and clustering because linkage in the cohort was strong. The number of donors typed differed by locus, with 629-630 for A, B, C, DRB1 and DQB1, 522 for DQA1, 600 to 610 for DPA1, and around 460 for DPB1. The study profiled the T cell repertoires of hundreds of subjects by immunosequencing and related them to cytomegalovirus serostatus. Approximately 300 gigabases of sequencing data and roughly 80 million unique TCR sequences made up an early release that covered about 640 HLA-typed donors. Across some 400 genotyped donors of the cohort, an average of about 240,000 unique TCR beta nucleotide sequences per donor were sequenced, and around 20% of those sequences were non-productive. All discovery cohort repertoires had been generated on a single sequencing platform. The genetic ancestry cluster associated with self-reported Caucasian donors included 81% of the approximately 410 genotyped donors. The study was designed to test whether signatures of past pathogen exposure could be identified by cataloging public T cell receptors. In an earlier analysis of 587 of the donors, high-throughput TCR beta sequencing was used to judge whether each TCR beta V gene segment behaved as functional or pseudogenic. High-throughput TCR immunosequencing, statistical association of individual TCRs with disease status, and machine learning were combined to predict cytomegalovirus infection status. Donor age, sex, ethnicity and CMV serostatus were collected together with the repertoire data. The full study reports these points: Immune exposure information for the cohort was limited to CMV serostatus. Linkage disequilibrium might explain the correlated functional status among segregating V segments, but an unknown experimental factor could not be ruled out. Cytomegalovirus status was reported to be diagnosed by the classifier with high specificity and sensitivity in both the original and validation cohorts. In an earlier analysis of some 500 of the donors, most TCR beta V segments appeared in productive rearrangements about 90% or about 30% of the time, broadly matching IMGT annotations. Because HLA typing was unavailable for some donors at each locus, only the typed subset was used in association tests. In a later analysis, some 17,000 TCR beta sequences were associated with specific HLA alleles at a false discovery rate of 0.05. Most CMV-associated TCR beta chains appeared to be HLA-restricted in a later analysis, and the HLA associations seemed to be driven largely by CMV exposure. The cohort was sequenced for TCR beta chains only, and without alpha or paired-chain data the features that could be detected were limited. A cluster of highly shared sequence variants was judged likely to be a technical artifact of the sequencing pipeline. The authors suggested that the approach could potentially be generalized to other disease states and immunological phenotypes. Some IMGT-functional V segments, including TRBV6-2 and TRBV6-3, could not be distinguished by the 87-base-pair reads and were therefore excluded. Because counts were too low, 15 to 20 rarely observed V segments, including chromosome 9 orphons, were left out of the earlier analysis of 587 of the donors. Several of the top co-occurrence clusters appeared to be linked to parvovirus B19, influenza, CMV and Epstein-Barr virus, according to a later analysis. In a later analysis, TCR association rates were found to vary across HLA loci, with the most associated TCRs seen for DRB1 alleles and the fewest for HLA-C alleles. A further reported finding was that TCR beta sequences accurately predicted the HLA-A and HLA-B alleles for most subjects in the first cohort. In a later analysis, HLA-associated TCR beta chains showed more clonal expansion and lower generation probabilities than non-associated chains that were equally common. A later genetic analysis reported fewer N-insertions in productive TCRs among donors in an Asian-associated ancestry cluster than the 666-donor mean. Sequencing depth was assumed to be roughly uniform across donors in the presence/absence analyses, though that assumption may not hold. Assigning TCR associations to individual alleles was difficult when HLA alleles, especially DR and DQ, strongly co-occurred. A few of the identified cytomegalovirus-associated TCR beta chains were confirmed in vitro to be specific for cytomegalovirus antigens. Across donors, most TCR sequences were observed very rarely, whereas some public TCRs were present in many individuals. In a later genetic analysis, a missense DCLRE1C variant was associated with V-gene and J-gene trimming of TCR beta chains, and the association was replicated in an independent cohort. In the study, approximately 160 TCR beta chains were listed as associated with cytomegalovirus.

The CDR3 runs 16 residues from the cysteine to the phenylalanine. Only CDR3 DNA is held: 48 bases, read in frame from base 1. For CDR1 and CDR2, the germline V gene (reference sequence) lists LNHDA and SQIVND. V lost 5 bases and J lost 4 bases; the stretch between them is 21 bases long. The receptor was isolated from a man aged 40-49 years in good health and CMV-seropositive. What was sequenced was PBMCs. The V and J segments used are TRBV19 and TRBJ2-7, and perhaps TRBD1 as D gene, on 6 matching bases. The CDR3 is CASSPGQILLSYEQYF. In nucleotide form, the sequence is TGTGCCAGTAGTCCCGGACAGATCCTACTGAGTTACGAGCAGTACTTC.